What follows describes a single T cell receptor beta chain. This entry comes from a study of blood T cell repertoires in COVID-19. Study-level background: Researchers got acute and convalescent COVID-19 samples from the United States, Italy and Spain. In each case, the material was cDNA or gDNA derived from T cells, B-cell-depleted T cells, or PBMCs.

Source study methods: Amplification of reference gene primers was used by the study to estimate nucleated cell counts. The assay was immunoSEQ multiplex PCR, and TCRdb's table has in-frame clones only and misses some. V and J calls and clone size come straight from that table; D and trimming were deduced from the DNA. The sample carries fewer than 500,000 clones, around 90% recorded once. Seattle researchers signed up patients amid active infection and tracked them longitudinally. This CDR3 is 15 amino acids long. Germline V gene data show CDR1 as SGHVS and CDR2 as FQNEAQ. With 1 base removed from V and 7 bases from J, the gap between germline ends came to 16 bases.

The sample taken for sequencing was peripheral blood. The receptor was isolated from a man aged 18-30 years with COVID-19, enrolled during active disease. This rearrangement joins TRBV7-8 to TRBJ1-2; possibly TRBD1 for D (6 bases). Here the CDR3 DNA reads TGTGCCAGCAGCTTAGGGGGGGGCCAGCAGGGTGGCTACACCTTC. Amino acid sequence: CASSLGGGQQGGYTF.